The present TCR beta chain was sequenced within a study of early T cells in non-severe SARS-CoV-2 infection. Study-level results: VDJdb matching favored anti-spike CD8 responses, missing private and CD4 specificities.

Germline V gives CDR1 DFQATT, CDR2 SNEGSKA (reference sequence). V lost 3 bases, J lost 9 bases, and 12 bases stayed unmatched. The CDR3 is 15 amino acids. Using its own MiXCR run on the 5' RACE reads, TCRdb lists one record per CDR3 protein. The repertoire holds some 22,000 distinct CDR3 sequences, around 4.8% seen once, with over 6.5% in the top ten. This clonotype was recorded many times. The antigen is undetermined. Source material: whole blood. V usage is TRBV20-1 and J usage is TRBJ2-1; 9 nucleotides agree with TRBD1. The sequence was obtained from an adult who was a healthcare worker with PCR-confirmed SARS-CoV-2 infection or an uninfected control (not recorded which). The CDR3 reads CSARGPGQGQIEQFF. The CDR3 coding sequence is TGCAGTGCTAGGGGGCCGGGACAGGGCCAAATTGAGCAGTTCTTC.